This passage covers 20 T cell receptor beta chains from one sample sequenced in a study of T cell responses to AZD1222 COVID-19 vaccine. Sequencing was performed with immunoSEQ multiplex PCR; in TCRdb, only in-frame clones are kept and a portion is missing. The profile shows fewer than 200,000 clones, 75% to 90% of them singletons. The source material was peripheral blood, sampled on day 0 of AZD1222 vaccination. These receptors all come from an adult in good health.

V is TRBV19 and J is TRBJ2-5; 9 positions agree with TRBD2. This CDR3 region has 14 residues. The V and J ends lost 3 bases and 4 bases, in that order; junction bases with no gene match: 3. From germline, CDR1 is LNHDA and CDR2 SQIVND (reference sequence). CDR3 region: CASSMGTSPETQYF. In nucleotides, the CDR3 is TGTGCCAGTAGTATGGGGACTAGCCCAGAGACCCAGTACTTC.

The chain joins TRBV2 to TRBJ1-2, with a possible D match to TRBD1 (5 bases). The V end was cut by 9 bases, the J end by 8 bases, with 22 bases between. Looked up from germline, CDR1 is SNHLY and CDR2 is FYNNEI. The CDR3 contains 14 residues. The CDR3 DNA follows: TGTGCCAGTAGACCGTTGGGAGGGGTGGACGGCTACACCTTC. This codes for CASRPLGGVDGYTF.

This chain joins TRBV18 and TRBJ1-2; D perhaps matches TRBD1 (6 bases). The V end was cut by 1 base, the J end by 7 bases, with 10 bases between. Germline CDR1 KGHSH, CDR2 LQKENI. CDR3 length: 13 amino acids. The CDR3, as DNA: TGTGCCAGCTCACCACTACAGGGAAGTGGCTACACCTTC. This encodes CASSPLQGSGYTF. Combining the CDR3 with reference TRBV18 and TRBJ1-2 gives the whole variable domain NAGVMQNPRHLVRRRGQEARLRCSPMKGHSHVYWYRQLPEEGLKFMVYLQKENIIDESGMPKERFSAEFPKEGPSILRIQQVVRGDSAAYFCASSPLQGSGYTFGSGTRLTVV.

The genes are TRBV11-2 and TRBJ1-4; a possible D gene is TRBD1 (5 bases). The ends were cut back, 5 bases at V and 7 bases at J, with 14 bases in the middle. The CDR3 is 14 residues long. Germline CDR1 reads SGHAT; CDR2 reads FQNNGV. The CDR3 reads CASSPGGGFEKLFF. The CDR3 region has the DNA TGTGCCAGCAGCCCCGGTGGGGGATTTGAAAAACTGTTTTTT.

The CDR3 is CASSVAGGMLETQYF. The DNA of the CDR3 is TGCGCCAGCAGTGTAGCGGGGGGGATGTTGGAGACCCAGTACTTC. The V gene is TRBV10-2, the J gene TRBJ2-5; 11 nucleotides match TRBD2. The V gene end was trimmed by 4 bases and the J gene end by 5 bases; junction bases not matched to a gene: 6. Germline lookup yields CDR1 WSHSY and CDR2 SAAADI. The CDR3 runs 15 residues.

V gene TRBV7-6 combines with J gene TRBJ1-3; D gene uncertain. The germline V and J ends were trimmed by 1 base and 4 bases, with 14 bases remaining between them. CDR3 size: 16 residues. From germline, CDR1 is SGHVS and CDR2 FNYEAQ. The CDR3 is CASSLGSGMKGNTIYF. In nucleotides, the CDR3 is TGTGCCAGCAGCTTAGGGAGCGGAATGAAGGGAAACACCATATATTTT.

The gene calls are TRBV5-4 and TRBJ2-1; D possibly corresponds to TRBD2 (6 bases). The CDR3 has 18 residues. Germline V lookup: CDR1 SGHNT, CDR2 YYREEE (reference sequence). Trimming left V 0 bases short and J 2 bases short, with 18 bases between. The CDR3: CASSLGGTSRSAYNEQFF. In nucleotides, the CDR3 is TGTGCCAGCAGCTTGGGCGGGACGTCGAGAAGTGCCTACAATGAGCAGTTCTTC. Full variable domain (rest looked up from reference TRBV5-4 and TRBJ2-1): ETGVTQSPTHLIKTRGQQVTLRCSSQSGHNTVSWYQQALGQGPQFIFQYYREEENGRGNFPPRFSGLQFPNYSSELNVNALELDDSALYLCASSLGGTSRSAYNEQFFGPGTRLTVL.

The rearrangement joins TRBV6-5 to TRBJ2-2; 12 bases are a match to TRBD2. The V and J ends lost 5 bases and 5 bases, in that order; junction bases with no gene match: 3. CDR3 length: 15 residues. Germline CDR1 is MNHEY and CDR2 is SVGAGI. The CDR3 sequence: CASSLTSGRTGELFF. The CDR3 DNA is TGTGCCAGCAGTCTAACTAGCGGGAGGACCGGGGAGCTGTTTTTT.

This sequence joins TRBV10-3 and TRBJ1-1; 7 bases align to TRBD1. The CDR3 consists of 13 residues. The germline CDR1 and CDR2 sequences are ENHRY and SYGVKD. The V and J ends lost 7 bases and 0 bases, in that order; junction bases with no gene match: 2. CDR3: CAITQGMNTEAFF. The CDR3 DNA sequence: TGTGCCATCACACAGGGGATGAACACTGAAGCTTTCTTT.

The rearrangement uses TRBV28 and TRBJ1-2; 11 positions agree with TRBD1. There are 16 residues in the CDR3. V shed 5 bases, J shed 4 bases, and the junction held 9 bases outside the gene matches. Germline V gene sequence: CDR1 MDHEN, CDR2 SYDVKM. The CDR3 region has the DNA TGTGCCAGCAGTAACCCCGGGACAGGGGGGATCTATGGCTACACCTTC. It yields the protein CASSNPGTGGIYGYTF.

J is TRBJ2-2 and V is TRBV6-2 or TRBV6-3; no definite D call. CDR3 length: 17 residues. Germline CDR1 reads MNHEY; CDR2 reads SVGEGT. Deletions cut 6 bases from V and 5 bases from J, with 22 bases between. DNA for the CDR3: TGTGCCAGCAGCCAGTCACCTTTCGCGCCAAAGACCGGGGAGCTGTTTTTT. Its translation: CASSQSPFAPKTGELFF.

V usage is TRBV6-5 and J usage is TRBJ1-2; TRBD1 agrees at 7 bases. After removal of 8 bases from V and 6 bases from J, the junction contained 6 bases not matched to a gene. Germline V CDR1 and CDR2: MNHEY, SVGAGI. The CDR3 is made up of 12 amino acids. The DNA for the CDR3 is TGTGCCAGCGGAGACAGGGTGCATGGCTACACCTTC. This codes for CASGDRVHGYTF.

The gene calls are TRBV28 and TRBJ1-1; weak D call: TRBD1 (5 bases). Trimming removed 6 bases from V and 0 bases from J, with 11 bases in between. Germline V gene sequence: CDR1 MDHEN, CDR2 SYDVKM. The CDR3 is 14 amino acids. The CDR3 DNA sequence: TGTGCCAGCAGCTGGGGGAATATGAACACTGAAGCTTTCTTT. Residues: CASSWGNMNTEAFF.

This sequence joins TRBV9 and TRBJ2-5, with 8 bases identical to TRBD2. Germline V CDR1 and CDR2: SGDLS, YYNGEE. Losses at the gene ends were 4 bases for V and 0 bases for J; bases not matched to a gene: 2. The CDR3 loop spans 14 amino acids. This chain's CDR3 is CASSISGNQETQYF. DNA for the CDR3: TGTGCCAGCAGCATTAGCGGGAACCAAGAGACCCAGTACTTC.

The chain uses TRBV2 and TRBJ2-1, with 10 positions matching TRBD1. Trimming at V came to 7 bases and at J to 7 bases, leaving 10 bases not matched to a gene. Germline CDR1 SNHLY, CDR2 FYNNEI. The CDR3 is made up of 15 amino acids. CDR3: CASTTDRGLKNEQFF. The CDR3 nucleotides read TGTGCCAGCACTACCGACAGGGGGCTGAAGAATGAGCAGTTCTTC.

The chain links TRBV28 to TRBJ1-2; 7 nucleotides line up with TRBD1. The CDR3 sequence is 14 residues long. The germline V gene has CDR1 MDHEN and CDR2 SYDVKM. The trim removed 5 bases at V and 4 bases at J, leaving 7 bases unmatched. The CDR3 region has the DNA TGTGCCAGCAGTACGGGACAGATCTTCTATGGCTACACCTTC. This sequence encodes CASSTGQIFYGYTF.

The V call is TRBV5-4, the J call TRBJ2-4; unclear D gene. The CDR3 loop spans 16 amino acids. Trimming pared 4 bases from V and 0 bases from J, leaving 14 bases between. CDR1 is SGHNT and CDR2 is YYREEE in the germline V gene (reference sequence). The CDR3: CASSPGGLVAKNIQYF. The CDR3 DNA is TGTGCCAGCAGCCCGGGTGGTTTAGTAGCCAAAAACATTCAGTACTTC.

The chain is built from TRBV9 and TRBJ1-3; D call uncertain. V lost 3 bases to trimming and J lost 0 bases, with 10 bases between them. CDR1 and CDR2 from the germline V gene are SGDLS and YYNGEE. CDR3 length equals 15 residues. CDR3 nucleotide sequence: TGTGCCAGCAGCGGAGGGCAGCTCTCTGGAAACACCATATATTTT. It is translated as CASSGGQLSGNTIYF.

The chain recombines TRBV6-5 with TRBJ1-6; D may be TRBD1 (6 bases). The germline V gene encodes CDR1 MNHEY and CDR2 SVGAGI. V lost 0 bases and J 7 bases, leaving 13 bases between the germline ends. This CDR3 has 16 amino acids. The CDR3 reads CASSYSDGQGNSPLHF. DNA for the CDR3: TGTGCCAGCAGTTACTCGGATGGTCAGGGGAATTCACCCCTCCACTTT.

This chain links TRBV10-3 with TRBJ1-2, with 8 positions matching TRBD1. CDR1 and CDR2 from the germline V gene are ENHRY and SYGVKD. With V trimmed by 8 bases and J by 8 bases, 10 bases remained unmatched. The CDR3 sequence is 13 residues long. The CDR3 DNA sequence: TGTGCCATCCTCGGACAGGGTGAAAGCGGCTACACCTTC. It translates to CAILGQGESGYTF.